Listed below are T cell receptor beta chains from one sample, sequenced in a study of cytomegalovirus exposure and HLA in healthy donors. Only in-frame clones appear in the TCRdb table, and some are missing; sequencing was by immunoSEQ multiplex PCR. Here the sample spans more than 300,000 clones, roughly 90% being singletons. Sequencing was performed on PBMCs. Receptors originate from a woman between 18 and 29 years old in good health and CMV-seronegative. Each CDR3 is given with its conserved first and last residue. The order of the fields is V gene, CDR3 protein.

v_gene: TRBV2; CDR3aa: CASTYSHEQYF
v_gene: TRBV18; CDR3aa: CASSPVSHTGELFF
v_gene: TRBV4-1; CDR3aa: CASSQVPPVEGNYEQYF
v_gene: TRBV6-6; CDR3aa: CASSHGSSYNEQFF
v_gene: TRBV6-5; CDR3aa: CASSYSGSSGANVLTF
v_gene: TRBV5-6; CDR3aa: CASSLSRGSYEQYF
v_gene: TRBV4-2; CDR3aa: CASSQEGGLREQYF
v_gene: TRBV30; CDR3aa: CAWITSGQLYTEAFF
v_gene: TRBV6-1; CDR3aa: CASSETRQEYGYTF
v_gene: TRBV7-9; CDR3aa: CASSPPSTGLGYTF
v_gene: TRBV6-5; CDR3aa: CASSYSGEIDEQYF
v_gene: TRBV28; CDR3aa: CASSPGQGPETQYF
v_gene: TRBV12-5; CDR3aa: CASGSPMTVSETQYF
v_gene: TRBV19; CDR3aa: CASSPRDRGGNQPQHF
v_gene: TRBV5-8; CDR3aa: CASSLGTGGSGANVLTF
v_gene: TRBV5-4; CDR3aa: CASRRGTGDTQYF
v_gene: TRBV4-2; CDR3aa: CASSQDGGVNTGELFF
v_gene: TRBV11-2; CDR3aa: CASSLDLGSQETQYF
v_gene: TRBV18; CDR3aa: CASSPTGTGDTEAFF
v_gene: TRBV28; CDR3aa: CASSLFSGESSYEQYF
v_gene: TRBV27; CDR3aa: CASSSSGRAPGELFF
v_gene: TRBV28; CDR3aa: CASSLLGLQNTGELFF
v_gene: TRBV7-2; CDR3aa: CASSEGLAGRTDTQYF
v_gene: TRBV10-3; CDR3aa: CAIDRGLLGYTF
v_gene: TRBV5-1; CDR3aa: CASSPGIANEKLFF
v_gene: TRBV10-3; CDR3aa: CAISEFSEGAYGYTF
v_gene: TRBV27; CDR3aa: CASSPDRNTGELFF
v_gene: TRBV7-9; CDR3aa: CASSLPDTTDTQYF
v_gene: TRBV11-2; CDR3aa: CASGASNTGELFF
v_gene: TRBV28; CDR3aa: CASRDRLINYGYTF
v_gene: TRBV7-2; CDR3aa: CASSPGLAGAYEQYF
v_gene: TRBV6-5; CDR3aa: CASRRSQGSYEQYF
v_gene: TRBV15; CDR3aa: CATRPPGGNQPQHF
v_gene: TRBV6-5; CDR3aa: CASSLLQGEGTGELFF
v_gene: TRBV9; CDR3aa: CASSRGGPGAGEQFF
v_gene: TRBV15; CDR3aa: CATSRERGVAGDEQYF
v_gene: TRBV2; CDR3aa: CASSGTSGSDYNEQFF
v_gene: TRBV7-2; CDR3aa: CASSFNLAGVSEQFF
v_gene: TRBV5-5; CDR3aa: CASSLGDSGGYTF
v_gene: TRBV5-1; CDR3aa: CASSLASGLVSEKLFF
v_gene: TRBV7-6; CDR3aa: CASSLLGAGVNNEQFF
v_gene: TRBV27; CDR3aa: CASSSRSGGTQYF
v_gene: TRBV30; CDR3aa: CAWSVRGLAGEETQYF
v_gene: TRBV15; CDR3aa: CATSRDGQPKETQYF
v_gene: TRBV7-3; CDR3aa: CASSLASAGNTGELFF
v_gene: TRBV6-5; CDR3aa: CATQNRGGDEKLFF
v_gene: TRBV11-2; CDR3aa: CASSSSTGGNIQYF
v_gene: TRBV11-2; CDR3aa: CATMDRYSNQPQHF
v_gene: TRBV19; CDR3aa: CASSTVGTGDNQPQHF
v_gene: TRBV7-3; CDR3aa: CASSPQGRETQYF
v_gene: TRBV7-7; CDR3aa: CASSRLAGANTGELFF
v_gene: TRBV30; CDR3aa: CAWSAAGTISGNTIYF
v_gene: TRBV10-3; CDR3aa: CAISAGQGSWNEQFF
v_gene: TRBV9; CDR3aa: CASSASGLIYEQYF
v_gene: TRBV27; CDR3aa: CASSRSSGSSHEQYF
v_gene: TRBV28; CDR3aa: CASSPRTGLDGANVLTF
v_gene: TRBV7-9; CDR3aa: CASSLPGAGELFF
v_gene: TRBV7-2; CDR3aa: CASSAQGQGSDTQYF
v_gene: TRBV15; CDR3aa: CATSREQGNEQFF
v_gene: TRBV6-5; CDR3aa: CASSYSGADYGYTF